The rows below give T cell receptor beta chains drawn from one sample of a study of CD8 T cells in ankylosing spondylitis. MiXCR was run by TCRdb on the 5' RACE reads, yielding one entry per CDR3 protein. The profile shows 650,000 to 800,000 distinct CDR3 sequences, around 19% of them singletons. Specimen: blood, either unsorted or a sorted T cell fraction (not recorded which). The receptors here all came from a male donor with ankylosing spondylitis. The conserved cysteine and the conserved F or W are not part of the CDR3 here.

V gene: TRBV7-2; CDR3 protein: ASRTSGMSSYNEQF
V gene: TRBV5-1; CDR3 protein: ASSGGGTAKNIQY
V gene: TRBV20-1; CDR3 protein: SANRGGTYEQY
V gene: TRBV29-1; CDR3 protein: SGGSGSYNEQF
V gene: TRBV6-1; CDR3 protein: ASSERLAGIYEQY
V gene: TRBV20-1; CDR3 protein: SARIPRGRQETQY
V gene: TRBV4-1; CDR3 protein: ASSQDPKVVREQY
V gene: TRBV5-1; CDR3 protein: ASSPGLSSYNEQF
V gene: TRBV7-9; CDR3 protein: ASSLARQGRRTEAF
V gene: TRBV5-1; CDR3 protein: ASSLKETGGYGYT
V gene: TRBV6-1; CDR3 protein: ASSASTSGDTGELF
V gene: TRBV28; CDR3 protein: ASSFQGPTRGYNEQF
V gene: TRBV28; CDR3 protein: ASSLSRTSANSYNEQF
V gene: TRBV30; CDR3 protein: AWSVDPGGWTEAF
V gene: TRBV5-1; CDR3 protein: ASSWGRDRGNEQF
V gene: TRBV20-1; CDR3 protein: SARLQGSNQPQH
V gene: TRBV12-3/TRBV12-4; CDR3 protein: ASSPTLAAPYNEQF
V gene: TRBV10-3; CDR3 protein: AISEPGTSGPEGTDTQY
V gene: TRBV6-5; CDR3 protein: ASGQGEAF
V gene: TRBV6-5; CDR3 protein: ASSYVPAYNEQF
V gene: TRBV7-3; CDR3 protein: ASSRLPNSPLH
V gene: TRBV28; CDR3 protein: ASSLLGGHIKLEPQH
V gene: TRBV11-2; CDR3 protein: ASSLQGGSAYEQY
V gene: TRBV5-1; CDR3 protein: ASTLDRPYEQY
V gene: TRBV28; CDR3 protein: ASSLLVIGNTGELF
V gene: TRBV20-1; CDR3 protein: SAPPPTGQEKLF
V gene: TRBV11-2; CDR3 protein: ASSPGLAGGRIGELF
V gene: TRBV10-3; CDR3 protein: AISRAGGGTDTQY
V gene: TRBV12-3/TRBV12-4; CDR3 protein: ASSLENTEAF
V gene: TRBV18; CDR3 protein: ASSLMTEQETQY
V gene: TRBV9; CDR3 protein: ASSVGNQETQY
V gene: TRBV20-1; CDR3 protein: SAVGGATNEKLF
V gene: TRBV6-2/TRBV6-3; CDR3 protein: ASSPLAGEGYEQY
V gene: TRBV18; CDR3 protein: ASSPRELWYGYT
V gene: TRBV6-1; CDR3 protein: ASNSRTSPYEQY
V gene: TRBV3-1; CDR3 protein: ASADRGVEKLF
V gene: TRBV15; CDR3 protein: ATSRDGEWDRPYEQY
V gene: TRBV5-1; CDR3 protein: ASSLEATSVDEQY
V gene: TRBV5-1; CDR3 protein: ASSRQMNTEAF
V gene: TRBV6-1; CDR3 protein: ASNKGPGGGYT
V gene: TRBV11-2; CDR3 protein: ASSLEARYEQY
V gene: TRBV2; CDR3 protein: PSSQDRGAVEPQH
V gene: TRBV5-1; CDR3 protein: ASRPSVRPDTGELF
V gene: TRBV4-2; CDR3 protein: ASSQPAAGTYEQY
V gene: TRBV20-1; CDR3 protein: SAAFGGGMLNTGELF
V gene: TRBV7-6; CDR3 protein: ASSLRGLAGGPSTGELF
V gene: TRBV9; CDR3 protein: ASSVGDGPYEQY
V gene: TRBV12-3/TRBV12-4; CDR3 protein: ASTLGLGWSYEQY
V gene: TRBV3-1; CDR3 protein: ASSHGQGLYGYT
V gene: TRBV4-1; CDR3 protein: ASSATGEANYGYT
V gene: TRBV12-3/TRBV12-4; CDR3 protein: ASSLTPYLSGANVLT
V gene: TRBV5-1; CDR3 protein: ASSYGVGSSYEQY
V gene: TRBV15; CDR3 protein: ATSRDRTLLPYNEQF
V gene: TRBV27; CDR3 protein: ASRTGMGNQPQH
V gene: TRBV12-3/TRBV12-4; CDR3 protein: ASSPEQGTYEQY
V gene: TRBV29-1; CDR3 protein: SVVTDLNQPQH
V gene: TRBV18; CDR3 protein: ASSQDGNLYGYT